Below, 3 T cell receptor beta chains from the same sample are listed, as sequenced in a study of T cells in localized non-small cell lung cancer. Assay: immunoSEQ multiplex PCR; the TCRdb copy retains only in-frame clones and omits some. Of approximately 35,000 clones detected, almost 90% appear once; the ten largest clones hold around 4.3%. This specimen was peripheral blood, taken before any cancer treatment. The receptors were sampled from a man aged 40 to 75 with stage I lung adenocarcinoma.

The chain has TRBV5-1 and TRBJ1-1; D is possibly TRBD1 (6 bases). Trimming removed 4 bases at V and 3 bases at J, with 16 bases between. The germline V gene encodes CDR1 SGHRS and CDR2 YFSETQ. The CDR3 runs 15 residues. In nucleotides, the CDR3 is TGCGCCAGCAGCCCATACCAGGGGCTCGACACTGAAGCTTTCTTT. Protein sequence: CASSPYQGLDTEAFF.

The chain has TRBV10-3 and TRBJ1-1; TRBD1 is a possible D gene (6 bases). Trimming took 10 bases from V and 0 from J, leaving 12 bases between them. Germline CDR1 and CDR2: ENHRY and SYGVKD. The CDR3 is 13 amino acids. The CDR3 DNA is TGTGCCACAAAGGACAGATTGAACACTGAAGCTTTCTTT. Translation: CATKDRLNTEAFF.

The chain has TRBV29-1 and TRBJ1-6; D possibly corresponds to TRBD1 (5 bases). This CDR3 has 13 amino acids. V lost 6 bases and J 6 bases, leaving 12 bases between the germline ends. Germline V gene sequence: CDR1 SQVTM, CDR2 ANQGSEA. CDR3 in amino acids: CSVQTDTNSPLHF. Here the CDR3 DNA reads TGCAGCGTCCAAACGGACACTAATTCACCCCTCCACTTT.